This TCR beta chain appears in the sequencing data of a study of OX40 agonist ivuxolimab in advanced cancers. Study-level points and caveats: On average, CD8+ T cells had more expanded clones than CD4+.

Libraries were prepared by immunoSEQ multiplex PCR; TCRdb keeps only in-frame clonotypes and omits some of them. The sample has some 80,000 clones, about 80% seen once. Germline CDR1 and CDR2: LNHDA and SQIVND (reference sequence). V lost 5 bases to trimming and J lost 7 bases; unmatched junction nucleotides: 6. The CDR3 covers 14 residues. Concerning this clone itself: Its antigen is undetermined.

The starting material was CD4+ or CD8+ T cells sorted from blood, obtained in a trial of the OX40 agonist ivuxolimab. V is TRBV19 and J is TRBJ2-2; 8 bases are shared with TRBD1. The sequence was collected from an adult with an advanced solid tumor such as melanoma, head and neck, liver or kidney cancer. As DNA, the CDR3 is TGTGCCAGTAGTTCTACAGGGGGAGGCGGGGAGCTGTTTTTT. It specifies CASSSTGGGGELFF.